This T cell receptor beta chain emerged from a study of OX40 agonist ivuxolimab in advanced cancers. Study-wide points: CD8+ T cells showed, on average, more clonal expansion than CD4+ cells.

Assay used: immunoSEQ multiplex PCR; TCRdb lists only in-frame clones, some missing. The sample comprises 65,000 to 95,000 clones, 88% of which are singletons, and around 0.45% rests with the top ten. Concerning this clone: Its antigen is not known.

This specimen consisted of CD4+ or CD8+ T cells sorted from blood, obtained in a trial of the OX40 agonist ivuxolimab. The clonotype was recovered from an adult with an advanced solid tumor such as melanoma, head and neck, liver or kidney cancer.

The CDR3 sequence is CASSEGRGAYEQYF. CDR3 bases: TGTGCCAGCAGTGAAGGGCGGGGGGCCTACGAGCAGTACTTC. The chain combines TRBV2 with TRBJ2-7; 8 positions match TRBD2. Germline values: CDR1 SNHLY, CDR2 FYNNEI. J lost 2 bases, V lost 1 base, and 1 base had no gene match. CDR3 length equals 14 residues.